One and the same sample provided the 11 T cell receptor beta chains below, sequenced in a study of tumor-infiltrating lymphocytes in primary liver carcinoma. Unsorted whole blood supplied the blood RNA, and germline DNA was isolated too. TCR beta cDNA was prepared out of around 460 ng total RNA by means of a constant-region primer. For TCR beta, libraries were produced by three nested multiplex PCR rounds using slightly modified ARM-PCR. The study ran its first two PCR rounds for approximately 11 cycles each, using TRBV1-TRBV30 forward primers and a C-beta reverse primer. TCRdb ran MiXCR on the multiplex PCR reads and lists one entry per CDR3 protein. The table shows about 200,000 distinct CDR3 sequences, with approximately 65% occurring only once. Material for sequencing was peripheral blood. All receptors come from an older woman with primary liver carcinoma and hepatitis B virus infection.

This clonotype has at least ten counts. The V and J genes are TRBV6-5 and TRBJ1-2, with 7 positions matching TRBD1. Unmatched junction bases numbered 7, after V lost 5 bases and J lost 4 bases. Germline-derived CDR1 and CDR2 are MNHEY and SVGAGI. CDR3 length equals 14 residues. CDR3: CASSLRTGSYGYTF. CDR3 DNA: TGTGCCAGCAGTCTAAGGACAGGATCCTATGGCTACACCTTC.

A note on this clonotype: A junction end diverges from the germline sequence, so it may reflect a read error. V gene TRBV4-2 combines with J gene TRBJ1-5; no firm D call. The J call is in doubt because the DNA end fits TRBJ2-3 better. CDR1 is LGHNA, CDR2 YNFKEQ, per germline. There are 14 residues in the CDR3. CDR3 DNA sequence: TGTTCCAGCAGCCAAGAAGCAATAAATCAGCCCCAGTATTTT. This translates into CSSSQEAINQPQYF.

This clonotype has at least ten counts. The chain is built from TRBV5-4 and TRBJ1-2; no firm D call. The CDR3 runs 15 residues. Germline values: CDR1 SGHNT, CDR2 YYREEE (reference sequence). V lost 0 bases, J lost 0 bases, and 9 bases lay in between. The CDR3 here is CASSLASEANYGYTF. The CDR3 DNA reads as TGTGCCAGCAGCTTGGCCTCGGAAGCTAACTATGGCTACACCTTC.

This clonotype was seen a few times. A much larger clone differs by one base, so this may be a read error. V is TRBV11-2 and J is TRBJ2-5; 10 positions agree with TRBD2. The CDR3 loop spans 17 amino acids. Losses at the gene ends were 5 bases for V and 5 bases for J; bases not matched to a gene: 14. Germline V gene lookup returns CDR1 SGHAT and CDR2 FQNNGV. CDR3 coding DNA: TGTGCCAGCAGCCAAGCGGTCAGAGCGGGAGGGCACGAGACCCAGTACTTC. Amino acids: CASSQAVRAGGHETQYF.

The gene calls are TRBV28 and TRBJ1-4; 8 positions match TRBD1. J gave up 7 bases and V 3 bases, and 10 bases lay outside the gene matches. The CDR3 spans 16 residues. Germline V gene data show CDR1 as MDHEN and CDR2 as SYDVKM. For the CDR3, the DNA is TGTGCCAGCAGTTTCCAGGGGGCGAGCCTGGCTGAAAAACTGTTTTTT. Encoded protein: CASSFQGASLAEKLFF.

Concerning this clonotype itself: Since no conserved phenylalanine or tryptophan closes the CDR3, a read error is the likely cause. The V and J genes are TRBV5-1 and TRBJ2-7; 7 nucleotides align to TRBD1. Trimming at V came to 5 bases and at J to 0 bases, leaving 11 bases not matched to a gene. CDR3 size: 16 residues. Germline CDR1 is SGHRS and CDR2 is YFSETQ. CDR3 protein: CASRSYRGPSSYEQYS. The DNA for the CDR3 is TGCGCCAGCAGGTCCTACAGGGGACCGAGCTCCTACGAGCAGTACTCC.

As to this clonotype: Mismatch with germline at one junction end may stem from a read error. This chain uses TRBV11-2 with TRBJ2-7; D is perhaps TRBD1 or TRBD2 (5 bases each). The CDR3 spans 15 residues. Germline CDR1 is SGHAT and CDR2 is FQNNGV. CDR3 bases: TGTGCCAGCAGCCTAGCCGGGAAAGGGGAGTACGAGCACTACTTC. Its protein product is CASSLAGKGEYEHYF.

This clonotype has at least ten counts. The chain joins TRBV6-6 to TRBJ1-2, with TRBD1 identical over 9 bases. The CDR3 has 15 amino acids. Germline V gene data show CDR1 as MNHNY and CDR2 as SVGAGI (reference sequence). V was clipped by 2 bases and J by 7 bases; unmatched bases: 8. In DNA, the CDR3 is TGTGCCAGCAGTTACGGGACAGGGTTGAGGAGTGGCTACACCTTC. Protein product: CASSYGTGLRSGYTF.

This clonotype turned up a few times. The rearrangement joins TRBV28 to TRBJ2-7; 8 nucleotides align to TRBD1. The CDR3 has 17 residues. V lost 6 bases, J lost 2 bases, and 15 bases stayed unmatched. CDR1 and CDR2 (germline): MDHEN, SYDVKM. The DNA for the CDR3 is TGTGCCAGCAGGCGTAACCCCGACAGGGGCCCCCCCTACGAGCAGTACTTC. As protein: CASRRNPDRGPPYEQYF.

As concerns this clonotype: The junction differs from germline at one of its ends, possibly a read error. The chain recombines TRBV11-2 with TRBJ2-7, with 7 bases fitting TRBD2. CDR3 length: 16 amino acids. CDR1 and CDR2 from the germline V gene are SGHAT and FQNNGV. DNA of the CDR3: TGCGCCAGCAGCCCCCTTAGGCGGGAGACTCTCTACGAGCAGCACTTC. Translating gives CASSPLRRETLYEQHF. Using reference TRBV11-2 and TRBJ2-7 for the parts outside the CDR3, the full variable domain is EAGVAQSPRYKIIEKRQSVAFWCNPISGHATLYWYQQILGQGPKLLIQFQNNGVVDDSQLPKDRFSAERLKGVDSTLKIQPAKLEDSAVYLCASSPLRRETLYEQHFGPGTRLTVT.

Points on this clonotype: The CDR3 carries no conserved terminal phenylalanine or tryptophan, so it likely arises from a read error. V gene TRBV11-2 combines with J gene TRBJ2-7; no clear D gene. This CDR3 has 13 amino acids. V lost 4 bases, J lost 5 bases, and 12 bases lay in between. Germline V gene sequence: CDR1 SGHAT, CDR2 FQNNGV. In DNA form, the CDR3 reads TGTGCCAGCAGCTCCAGTGTTCATGACGAGCAGTACCTC. This translates into CASSSSVHDEQYL.